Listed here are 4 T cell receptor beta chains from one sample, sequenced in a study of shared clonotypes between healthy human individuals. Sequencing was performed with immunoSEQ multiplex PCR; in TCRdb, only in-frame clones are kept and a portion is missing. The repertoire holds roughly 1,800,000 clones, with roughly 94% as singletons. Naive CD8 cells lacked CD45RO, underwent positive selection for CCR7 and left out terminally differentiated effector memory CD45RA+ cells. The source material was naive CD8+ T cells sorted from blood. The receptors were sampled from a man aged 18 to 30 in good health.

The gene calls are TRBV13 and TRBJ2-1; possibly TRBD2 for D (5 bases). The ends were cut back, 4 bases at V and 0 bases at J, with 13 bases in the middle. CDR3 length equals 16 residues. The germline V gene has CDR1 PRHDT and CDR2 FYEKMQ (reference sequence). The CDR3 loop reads CASSSATTLSYNEQFF. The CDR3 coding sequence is TGTGCCAGCAGCTCAGCGACTACCCTCTCCTACAATGAGCAGTTCTTC.

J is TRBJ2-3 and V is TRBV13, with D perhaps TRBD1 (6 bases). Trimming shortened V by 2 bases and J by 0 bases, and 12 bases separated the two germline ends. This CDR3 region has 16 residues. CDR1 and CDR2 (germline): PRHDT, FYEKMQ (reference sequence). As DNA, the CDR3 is TGTGCCAGCAGCTTAAGGACAGAGACTAGCACAGATACGCAGTATTTT. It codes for CASSLRTETSTDTQYF.

The CDR3 nucleotides read TGTGCCAGCAGCCTCAGTAATGAAAAACTGTTTTTT. Its translation is CASSLSNEKLFF. The chain recombines TRBV11-2 with TRBJ1-4; D remains unclear. The CDR3 sequence is 12 residues long. V was cut by 5 bases and J by 4 bases, with 5 bases left in between. CDR1 is SGHAT and CDR2 is FQNNGV in the germline V gene.

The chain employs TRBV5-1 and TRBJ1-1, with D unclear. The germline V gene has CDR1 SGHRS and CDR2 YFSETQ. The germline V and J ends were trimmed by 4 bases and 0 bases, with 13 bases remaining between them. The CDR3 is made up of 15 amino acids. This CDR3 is CASSPRPGVNTEAFF. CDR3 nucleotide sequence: TGCGCCAGCAGCCCCCGCCCCGGGGTGAACACTGAAGCTTTCTTT.